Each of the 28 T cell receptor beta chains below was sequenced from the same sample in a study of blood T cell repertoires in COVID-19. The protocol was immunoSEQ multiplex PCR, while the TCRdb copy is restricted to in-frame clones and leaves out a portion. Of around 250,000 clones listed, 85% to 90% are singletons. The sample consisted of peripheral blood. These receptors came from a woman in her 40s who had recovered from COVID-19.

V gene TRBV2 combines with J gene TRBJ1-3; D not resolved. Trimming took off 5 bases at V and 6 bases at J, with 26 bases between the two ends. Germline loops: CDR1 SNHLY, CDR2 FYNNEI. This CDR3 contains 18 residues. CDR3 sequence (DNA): TGTGCCAGCAGTCGACTCACTAGCCCACAAGGGTCGGAAAACACCATATATTTT. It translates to CASSRLTSPQGSENTIYF.

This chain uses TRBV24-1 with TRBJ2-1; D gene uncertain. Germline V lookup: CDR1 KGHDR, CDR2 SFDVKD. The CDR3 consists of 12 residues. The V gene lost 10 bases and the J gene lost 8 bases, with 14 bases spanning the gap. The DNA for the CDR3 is TGTGCCACTTCGGGTGCGTGGGATGAGCAGTTCTTC. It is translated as CATSGAWDEQFF.

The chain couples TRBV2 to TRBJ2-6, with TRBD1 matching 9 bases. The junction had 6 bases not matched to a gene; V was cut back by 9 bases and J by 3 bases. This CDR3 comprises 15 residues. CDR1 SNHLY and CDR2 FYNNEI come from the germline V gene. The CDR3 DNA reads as TGTGCCAGTGCCGGGACAGGGTTTGGGGCCAACGTCCTGACTTTC. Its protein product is CASAGTGFGANVLTF.

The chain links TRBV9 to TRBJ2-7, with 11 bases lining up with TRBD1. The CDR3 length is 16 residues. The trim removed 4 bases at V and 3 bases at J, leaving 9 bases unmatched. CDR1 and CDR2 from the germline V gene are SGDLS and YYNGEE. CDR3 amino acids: CASSLDPGTGGYEQYF. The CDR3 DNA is TGTGCCAGCAGCCTGGATCCCGGGACAGGGGGCTACGAGCAGTACTTC.

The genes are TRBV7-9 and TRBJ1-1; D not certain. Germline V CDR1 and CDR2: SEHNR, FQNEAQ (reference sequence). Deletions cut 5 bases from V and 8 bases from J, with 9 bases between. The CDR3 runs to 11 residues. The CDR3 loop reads CASSPPQEAFF. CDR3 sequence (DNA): TGTGCCAGCAGCCCCCCGCAGGAAGCTTTCTTT.

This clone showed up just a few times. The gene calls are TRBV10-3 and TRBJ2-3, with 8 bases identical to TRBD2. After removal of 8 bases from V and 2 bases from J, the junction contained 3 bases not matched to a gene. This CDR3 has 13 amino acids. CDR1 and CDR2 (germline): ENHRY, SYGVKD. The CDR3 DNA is TGTGCCATCTCGCGGGGGGCCACAGATACGCAGTATTTT. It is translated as CAISRGATDTQYF.

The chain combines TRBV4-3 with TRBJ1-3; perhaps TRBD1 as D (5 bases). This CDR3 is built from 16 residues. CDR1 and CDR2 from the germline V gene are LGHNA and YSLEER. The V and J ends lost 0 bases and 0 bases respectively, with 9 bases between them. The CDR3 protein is CASSQDRQNSGNTIYF. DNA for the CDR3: TGCGCCAGCAGCCAAGATCGACAGAACTCTGGAAACACCATATATTTT.

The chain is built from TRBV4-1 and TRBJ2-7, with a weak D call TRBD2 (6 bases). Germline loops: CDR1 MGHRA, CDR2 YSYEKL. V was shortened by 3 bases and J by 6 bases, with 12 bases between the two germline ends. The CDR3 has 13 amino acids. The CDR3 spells CASSHPGAPEQYF. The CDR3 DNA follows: TGCGCCAGCAGCCACCCGGGAGCTCCCGAGCAGTACTTC.

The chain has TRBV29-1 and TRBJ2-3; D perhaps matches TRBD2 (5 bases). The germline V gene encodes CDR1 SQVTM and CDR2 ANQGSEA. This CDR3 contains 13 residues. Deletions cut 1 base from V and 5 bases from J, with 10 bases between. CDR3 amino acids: CSVEATRGDTQYF. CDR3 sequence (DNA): TGCAGCGTTGAAGCTACTAGAGGAGATACGCAGTATTTT.

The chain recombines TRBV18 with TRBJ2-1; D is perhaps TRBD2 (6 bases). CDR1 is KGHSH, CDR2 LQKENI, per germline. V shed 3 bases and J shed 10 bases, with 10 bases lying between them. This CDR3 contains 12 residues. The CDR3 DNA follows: TGTGCCAGCTCACCGGAGGGTAGAGAGCAGTTCTTC. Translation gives CASSPEGREQFF.

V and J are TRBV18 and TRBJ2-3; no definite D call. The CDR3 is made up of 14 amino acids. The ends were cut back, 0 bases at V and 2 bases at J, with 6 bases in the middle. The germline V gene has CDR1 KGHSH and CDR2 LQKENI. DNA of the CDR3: TGTGCCAGCTCACCACCTGCTAACACAGATACGCAGTATTTT. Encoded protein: CASSPPANTDTQYF. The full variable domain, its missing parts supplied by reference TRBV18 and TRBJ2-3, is NAGVMQNPRHLVRRRGQEARLRCSPMKGHSHVYWYRQLPEEGLKFMVYLQKENIIDESGMPKERFSAEFPKEGPSILRIQQVVRGDSAAYFCASSPPANTDTQYFGPGTRLTVL.

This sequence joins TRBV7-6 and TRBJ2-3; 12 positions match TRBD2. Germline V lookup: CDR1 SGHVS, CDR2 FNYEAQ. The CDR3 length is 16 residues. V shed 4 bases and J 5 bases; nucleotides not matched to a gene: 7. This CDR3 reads CASSSPPGLAGDTQYF. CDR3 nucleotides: TGTGCCAGCAGCTCACCTCCGGGACTAGCGGGAGATACGCAGTATTTT.

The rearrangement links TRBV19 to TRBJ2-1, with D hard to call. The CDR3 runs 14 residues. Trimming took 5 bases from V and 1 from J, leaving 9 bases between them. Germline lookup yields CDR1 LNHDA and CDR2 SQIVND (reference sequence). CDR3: CASSLTASYNEQFF. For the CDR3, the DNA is TGTGCCAGTAGTCTAACTGCGTCCTACAATGAGCAGTTCTTC.

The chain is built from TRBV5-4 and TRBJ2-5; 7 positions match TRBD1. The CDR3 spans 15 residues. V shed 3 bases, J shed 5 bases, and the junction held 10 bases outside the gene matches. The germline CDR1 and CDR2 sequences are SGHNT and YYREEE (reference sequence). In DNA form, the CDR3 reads TGTGCCAGCAGCTCGCCCGAGACAGGGCTGGAGACCCAGTACTTC. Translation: CASSSPETGLETQYF.

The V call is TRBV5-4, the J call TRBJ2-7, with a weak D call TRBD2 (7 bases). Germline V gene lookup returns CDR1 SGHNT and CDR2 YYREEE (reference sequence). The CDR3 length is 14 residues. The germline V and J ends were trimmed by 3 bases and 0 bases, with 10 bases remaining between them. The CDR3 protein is CASSSRGGSYEQYF. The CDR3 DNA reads TGTGCCAGCAGCTCAAGGGGGGGCTCCTACGAGCAGTACTTC. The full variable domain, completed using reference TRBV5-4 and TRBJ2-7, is ETGVTQSPTHLIKTRGQQVTLRCSSQSGHNTVSWYQQALGQGPQFIFQYYREEENGRGNFPPRFSGLQFPNYSSELNVNALELDDSALYLCASSSRGGSYEQYFGPGTRLTVT.

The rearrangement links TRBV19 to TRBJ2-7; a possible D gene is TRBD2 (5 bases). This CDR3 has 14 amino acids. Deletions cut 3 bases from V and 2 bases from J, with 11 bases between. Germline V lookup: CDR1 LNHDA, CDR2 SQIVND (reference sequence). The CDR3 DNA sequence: TGTGCCAGTAGTATCGTGGCGGGCGCCTACGAGCAGTACGTC. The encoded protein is CASSIVAGAYEQYV.

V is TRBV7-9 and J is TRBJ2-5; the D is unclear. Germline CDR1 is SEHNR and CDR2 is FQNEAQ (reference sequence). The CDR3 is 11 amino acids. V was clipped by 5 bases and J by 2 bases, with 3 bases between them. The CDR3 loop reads CASSQQETQYF. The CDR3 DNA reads TGTGCCAGCAGCCAACAAGAGACCCAGTACTTC.

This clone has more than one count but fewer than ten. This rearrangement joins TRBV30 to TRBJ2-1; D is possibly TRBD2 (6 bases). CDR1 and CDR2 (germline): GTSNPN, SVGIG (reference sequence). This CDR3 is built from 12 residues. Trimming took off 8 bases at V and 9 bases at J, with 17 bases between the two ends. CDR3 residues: CAHSNAGFEQFF. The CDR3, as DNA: TGTGCCCACTCGAATGCGGGGTTTGAGCAGTTCTTC.

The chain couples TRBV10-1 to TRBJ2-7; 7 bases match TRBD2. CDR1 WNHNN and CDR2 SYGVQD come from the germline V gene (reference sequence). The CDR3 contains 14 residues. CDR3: CARTWGRASHEQYV. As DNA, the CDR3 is TGCGCCAGAACCTGGGGGAGGGCCTCCCACGAGCAGTACGTC.

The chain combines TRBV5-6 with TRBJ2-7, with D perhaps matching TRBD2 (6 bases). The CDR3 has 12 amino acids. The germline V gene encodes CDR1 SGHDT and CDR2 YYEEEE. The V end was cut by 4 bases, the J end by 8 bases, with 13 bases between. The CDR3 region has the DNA TGTGCCAGCAGCGCCAGACGGGGGAAGCAGTACGTC. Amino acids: CASSARRGKQYV.

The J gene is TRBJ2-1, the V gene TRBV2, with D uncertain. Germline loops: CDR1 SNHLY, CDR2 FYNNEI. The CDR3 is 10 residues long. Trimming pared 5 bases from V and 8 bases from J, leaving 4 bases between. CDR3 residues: CASSLYEQFF. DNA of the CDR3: TGTGCCAGCAGTCTTTATGAGCAGTTCTTC. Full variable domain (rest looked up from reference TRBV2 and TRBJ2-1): EPEVTQTPSHQVTQMGQEVILRCVPISNHLYFYWYRQILGQKVEFLVSFYNNEISEKSEIFDDQFSVERPDGSNFTLKIRSTKLEDSAMYFCASSLYEQFFGPGTRLTVL.

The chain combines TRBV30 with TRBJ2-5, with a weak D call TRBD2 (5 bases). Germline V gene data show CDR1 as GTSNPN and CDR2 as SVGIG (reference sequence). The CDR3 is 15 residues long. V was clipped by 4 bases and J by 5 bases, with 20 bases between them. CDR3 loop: CAWTLGASSGETQYF. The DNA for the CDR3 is TGTGCCTGGACATTGGGAGCGTCTTCGGGGGAGACCCAGTACTTC.

For the CDR3, the DNA is TGTGCCTTAGCGGGAGGGCCTCGGGAGCAGTTCTTC. As protein: CALAGGPREQFF. This rearrangement joins TRBV12-5 to TRBJ2-1; 11 nucleotides match TRBD2. Germline CDR1 and CDR2: LGHNT and FRNRAP. The CDR3 is 12 residues long.

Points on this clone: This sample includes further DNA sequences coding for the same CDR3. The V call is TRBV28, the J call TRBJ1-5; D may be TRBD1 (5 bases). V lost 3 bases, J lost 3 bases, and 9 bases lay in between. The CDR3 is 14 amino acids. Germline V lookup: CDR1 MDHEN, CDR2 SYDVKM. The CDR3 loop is CASSLGQPNQPQHF. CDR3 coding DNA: TGTGCCAGCAGTTTGGGGCAGCCCAATCAGCCCCAGCATTTT.

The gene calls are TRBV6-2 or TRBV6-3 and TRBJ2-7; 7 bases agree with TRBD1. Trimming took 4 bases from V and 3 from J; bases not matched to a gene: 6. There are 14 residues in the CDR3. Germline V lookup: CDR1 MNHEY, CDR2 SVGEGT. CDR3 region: CASSLVDRIYEQYF. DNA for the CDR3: TGTGCCAGCAGTTTGGTGGACAGGATCTACGAGCAGTACTTC.

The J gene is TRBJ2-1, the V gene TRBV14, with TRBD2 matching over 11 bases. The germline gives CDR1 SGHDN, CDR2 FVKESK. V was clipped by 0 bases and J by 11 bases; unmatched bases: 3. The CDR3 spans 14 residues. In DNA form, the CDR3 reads TGTGCCAGCAGCCAAGACCTAGCGGGAGGCCAGCAGTTCTTC. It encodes CASSQDLAGGQQFF.

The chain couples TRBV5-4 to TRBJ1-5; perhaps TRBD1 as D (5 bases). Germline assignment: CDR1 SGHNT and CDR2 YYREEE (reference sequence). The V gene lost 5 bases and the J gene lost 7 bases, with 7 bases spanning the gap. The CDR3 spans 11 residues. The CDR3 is CASRQEQPQHF. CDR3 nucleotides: TGTGCCAGCAGACAGGAGCAGCCCCAGCATTTT. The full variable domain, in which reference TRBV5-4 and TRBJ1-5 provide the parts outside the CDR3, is ETGVTQSPTHLIKTRGQQVTLRCSSQSGHNTVSWYQQALGQGPQFIFQYYREEENGRGNFPPRFSGLQFPNYSSELNVNALELDDSALYLCASRQEQPQHFGDGTRLSIL.

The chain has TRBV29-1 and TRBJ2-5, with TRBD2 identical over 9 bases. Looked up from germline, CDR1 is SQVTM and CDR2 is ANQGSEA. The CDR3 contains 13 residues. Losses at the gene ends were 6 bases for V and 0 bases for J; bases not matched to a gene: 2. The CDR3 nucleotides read TGCAGCGTGGCTAGCGGGAACCAAGAGACCCAGTACTTC. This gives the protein CSVASGNQETQYF.